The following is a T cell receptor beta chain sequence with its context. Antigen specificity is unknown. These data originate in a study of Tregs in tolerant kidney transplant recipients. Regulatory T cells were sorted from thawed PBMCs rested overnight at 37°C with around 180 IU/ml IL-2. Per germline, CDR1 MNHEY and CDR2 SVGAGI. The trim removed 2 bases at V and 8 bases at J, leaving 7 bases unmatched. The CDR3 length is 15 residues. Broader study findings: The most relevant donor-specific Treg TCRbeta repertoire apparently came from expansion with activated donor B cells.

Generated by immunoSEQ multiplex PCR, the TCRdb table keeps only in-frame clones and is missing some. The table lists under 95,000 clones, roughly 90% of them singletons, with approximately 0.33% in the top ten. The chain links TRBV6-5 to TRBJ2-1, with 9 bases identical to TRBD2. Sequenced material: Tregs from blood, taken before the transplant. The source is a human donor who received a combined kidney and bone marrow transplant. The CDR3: CASSYGGLARDEQFF. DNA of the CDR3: TGTGCCAGCAGTTACGGGGGACTAGCAAGGGATGAGCAGTTCTTC.